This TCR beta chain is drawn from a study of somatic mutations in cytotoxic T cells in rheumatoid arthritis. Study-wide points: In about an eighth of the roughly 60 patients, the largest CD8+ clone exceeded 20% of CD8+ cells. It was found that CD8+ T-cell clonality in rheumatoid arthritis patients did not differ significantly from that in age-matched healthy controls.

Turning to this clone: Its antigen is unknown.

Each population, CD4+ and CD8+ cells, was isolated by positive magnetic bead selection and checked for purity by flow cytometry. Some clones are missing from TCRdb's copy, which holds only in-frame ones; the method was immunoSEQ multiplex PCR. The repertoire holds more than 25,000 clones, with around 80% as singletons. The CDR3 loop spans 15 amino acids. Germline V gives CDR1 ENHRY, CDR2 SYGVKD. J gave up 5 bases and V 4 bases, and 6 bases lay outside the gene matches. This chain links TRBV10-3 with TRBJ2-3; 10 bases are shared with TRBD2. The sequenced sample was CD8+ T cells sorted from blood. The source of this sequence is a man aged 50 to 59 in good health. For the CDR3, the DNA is TGTGCCATCAGTGTCGGGACTAGCGAGGGAGATACGCAGTATTTT. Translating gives CAISVGTSEGDTQYF.